One sample yielded the 19 T cell receptor beta chains listed below, sequenced in a study of T cells in localized non-small cell lung cancer. The repertoire was sequenced with immunoSEQ multiplex PCR; TCRdb's copy has only in-frame clones and lacks some. The sample lists some 56,000 clones; more than 80% were seen once. The sample was peripheral blood, taken before any cancer treatment. The receptors stem from a woman aged 40-69 years with stage I lung adenocarcinoma.

The V and J genes are TRBV29-1 and TRBJ2-2; D remains ambiguous. Germline V gene sequence: CDR1 SQVTM, CDR2 ANQGSEA. CDR3 length: 11 residues. V was clipped by 5 bases and J by 6 bases, with 7 bases between them. The chain's CDR3 is CSVQGPGELFF. The CDR3, as DNA: TGCAGCGTTCAAGGCCCCGGGGAGCTGTTTTTT.

This chain joins TRBV5-1 and TRBJ2-5, with D tentatively TRBD1 or TRBD2 (5 bases each). Germline V gene sequence: CDR1 SGHRS, CDR2 YFSETQ. The CDR3 totals 14 residues. With 2 bases removed from V and 5 bases from J, the gap between germline ends came to 13 bases. The CDR3 nucleotides are TGCGCCAGCAGCTTTATAAGGGGCGGGGAGACCCAGTACTTC. As protein: CASSFIRGGETQYF.

The chain links TRBV4-3 to TRBJ1-6; D gene uncertain. CDR1 LGHNA and CDR2 YSLEER come from the germline V gene. The CDR3 spans 17 residues. Trimming pared 2 bases from V and 12 bases from J, leaving 23 bases between. In DNA form, the CDR3 reads TGCGCCAGCAGCCAATCTGGAGGGAATCGGGCCTTGGGACCCCTCCACTTT. Protein sequence: CASSQSGGNRALGPLHF.

The chain joins TRBV30 to TRBJ1-2, with a tentative D call TRBD1 (5 bases). The CDR3 extends over 15 amino acids. Trimming removed 2 bases from V and 2 bases from J, with 15 bases in between. In germline, CDR1 is GTSNPN, CDR2 SVGIG (reference sequence). CDR3 protein: CAWSRGTRGNYGYTF. As DNA, the CDR3 is TGTGCCTGGAGTAGAGGGACCCGGGGGAACTATGGCTACACCTTC. The variable domain in full, with the rest retrieved from reference TRBV30 and TRBJ1-2, is SQTIHQWPATLVQPVGSPLSLECTVEGTSNPNLYWYRQAAGRGLQLLFYSVGIGQISSEVPQNLSASRPQDRQFILSSKKLLLSDSGFYLCAWSRGTRGNYGYTFGSGTRLTVV.

The chain has TRBV7-6 and TRBJ1-6; the match to TRBD1 covers 10 bases. The CDR3 runs 15 residues. Germline V lookup: CDR1 SGHVS, CDR2 FNYEAQ. V lost 5 bases, J lost 7 bases, and 5 bases stayed unmatched. The CDR3 reads CASSLGQGGNSPLHF. CDR3 bases: TGTGCCAGCAGCCTTGGACAGGGGGGGAATTCACCCCTCCACTTT.

The chain employs TRBV25-1 and TRBJ1-2; D perhaps matches TRBD1 (5 bases). Germline loops: CDR1 MGHDK, CDR2 SYGVNS. V lost 3 bases and J lost 2, with 13 bases in between. The CDR3 extends over 15 amino acids. In DNA, the CDR3 is TGTGCCAGCAGTGACCCTAGGGGCCTAAACTATGGCTACACCTTC. This gives the protein CASSDPRGLNYGYTF.

This clone appeared once. The chain combines TRBV6-5 with TRBJ2-3; D gene unclear. The ends were cut back, 6 bases at V and 2 bases at J, with 15 bases in the middle. CDR3 size: 15 residues. Germline CDR1 reads MNHEY; CDR2 reads SVGAGI. CDR3 amino acids: CASSRFQATTDTQYF. As DNA, the CDR3 is TGTGCCAGCAGCCGATTTCAAGCAACCACAGATACGCAGTATTTT.

The V call is TRBV7-8, the J call TRBJ2-7, with D possibly matching TRBD2 (5 bases). Germline-derived CDR1 and CDR2 are SGHVS and FQNEAQ. The CDR3 is 15 amino acids. With 1 base removed from V and 2 bases from J, the gap between germline ends came to 12 bases. CDR3 nucleotide sequence: TGTGCCAGCAGCTTAGGAGACTACCCGACCTACGAGCAGTACTTC. Its protein product is CASSLGDYPTYEQYF.

This chain joins TRBV19 and TRBJ2-2; D ambiguous. This CDR3 contains 14 residues. Germline V lookup: CDR1 LNHDA, CDR2 SQIVND (reference sequence). Trimming took 5 bases from V and 0 from J, leaving 7 bases between them. Here the CDR3 reads CASSQRTNTGELFF. The CDR3 DNA reads as TGTGCCAGTAGTCAGAGAACGAACACCGGGGAGCTGTTTTTT.

The chain joins TRBV6-5 to TRBJ1-2; 9 nucleotides line up with TRBD1. The germline gives CDR1 MNHEY, CDR2 SVGAGI. The CDR3 has 14 amino acids. V shed 8 bases, J shed 4 bases, and the junction held 8 bases outside the gene matches. The CDR3 DNA reads TGTGCCAGCGCTCCCGGGACAGGGATCTATGGCTACACCTTC. Translated: CASAPGTGIYGYTF.

The J gene is TRBJ2-5, the V gene TRBV6-5; tentatively, D is TRBD1 (6 bases). The DNA end is a closer match to TRBJ2-7, so the J assignment may be wrong. Per the germline V gene, CDR1 is MNHEY and CDR2 is SVGAGI. This CDR3 spans 15 amino acids. The CDR3 bases are TGTGCCAGCAGTTACAGCCGGGACAACACCTACGAGCAGTACTTC. Its translation: CASSYSRDNTYEQYF.

The rearrangement joins TRBV18 to TRBJ2-5, with D uncertain. This CDR3 contains 15 residues. The germline V gene encodes CDR1 KGHSH and CDR2 LQKENI. Trimming cost V 5 bases and J 3 bases, with 16 bases left between them. CDR3 coding DNA: TGTGCCAGCTCATCACAAACGACCTACAAAGAGACCCAGTACTTC. It is translated as CASSSQTTYKETQYF. Drawing the rest from reference TRBV18 and TRBJ2-5, the complete variable domain is NAGVMQNPRHLVRRRGQEARLRCSPMKGHSHVYWYRQLPEEGLKFMVYLQKENIIDESGMPKERFSAEFPKEGPSILRIQQVVRGDSAAYFCASSSQTTYKETQYFGPGTRLLVL.

This clone was seen once. The V call is TRBV5-1, the J call TRBJ2-1; TRBD2 matches 15 bases. The J segment lost 7 bases and the V segment lost 4 bases, leaving 9 bases of the junction unmatched. Germline V lookup: CDR1 SGHRS, CDR2 YFSETQ. CDR3 length: 17 amino acids. DNA for the CDR3: TGCGCCAGCAGCAAAAGGACTAGCGGGGGGGCGATAAATGAGCAGTTCTTC. Translation: CASSKRTSGGAINEQFF.

V gene TRBV7-2 combines with J gene TRBJ2-7, with TRBD1 as a possible D gene (5 bases). Between the trimmed V and J ends, which lost 5 bases and 3 bases, there was a span of 17 bases. The CDR3 is made up of 15 amino acids. CDR1 is SGHTA and CDR2 is FQGNSA in the germline V gene. CDR3 loop: CASSLRAGKLYEQYF. CDR3 in DNA: TGTGCCAGCAGCCTAAGGGCAGGGAAGCTCTACGAGCAGTACTTC.

V is TRBV14 and J is TRBJ1-6; 9 nucleotides line up with TRBD1. Looked up from germline, CDR1 is SGHDN and CDR2 is FVKESK. The J segment lost 10 bases and the V segment lost 1 base, leaving 8 bases of the junction unmatched. The CDR3 has 16 residues. Written as DNA, the CDR3 is TGTGCCAGCAGCCAAGGCCGGGACAGGGTAGAATCACCCCTCCACTTT. Encoded protein: CASSQGRDRVESPLHF.

The chain is built from TRBV6-5 and TRBJ2-7, with 11 bases that match TRBD2. The V and J ends lost 5 bases and 6 bases, in that order; junction bases with no gene match: 6. Germline lookup yields CDR1 MNHEY and CDR2 SVGAGI. The CDR3 spans 14 residues. The CDR3 loop reads CASSATSGVTEQYF. The CDR3 DNA is TGTGCCAGCAGTGCGACTAGCGGGGTTACCGAGCAGTACTTC.

Concerning this clone itself: The same CDR3 arises from other DNA sequences in this sample as well. The chain's CDR3 is CASSQDPGRDTQYF. The CDR3 nucleotides read TGCGCCAGCAGCCAAGATCCGGGCAGAGATACGCAGTATTTT. The chain employs TRBV4-1 and TRBJ2-3; the D is unclear. Per germline, CDR1 MGHRA and CDR2 YSYEKL. V was trimmed by 0 bases and J by 5 bases, leaving 9 bases between them. The CDR3 is made up of 14 amino acids.

J is TRBJ2-2 and V is TRBV9; maybe TRBD1 (5 bases). This CDR3 spans 14 amino acids. Germline CDR1 SGDLS, CDR2 YYNGEE. The germline V and J ends were trimmed by 4 bases and 5 bases, with 12 bases remaining between them. This CDR3 is CASSLRQKTGELFF. CDR3 bases: TGTGCCAGCAGCCTTCGACAGAAGACCGGGGAGCTGTTTTTT.

This clone was detected a few times. The chain recombines TRBV4-2 with TRBJ1-5, with 7 positions matching TRBD1. Germline V lookup: CDR1 LGHNA, CDR2 YNFKEQ. V was pared by 5 bases and J by 6 bases, with 7 bases of the junction left unmatched. The CDR3 extends over 14 amino acids. CDR3 in amino acids: CASSERQGGQPQHF. CDR3 DNA: TGTGCCAGCAGCGAGCGACAGGGAGGTCAGCCCCAGCATTTT.